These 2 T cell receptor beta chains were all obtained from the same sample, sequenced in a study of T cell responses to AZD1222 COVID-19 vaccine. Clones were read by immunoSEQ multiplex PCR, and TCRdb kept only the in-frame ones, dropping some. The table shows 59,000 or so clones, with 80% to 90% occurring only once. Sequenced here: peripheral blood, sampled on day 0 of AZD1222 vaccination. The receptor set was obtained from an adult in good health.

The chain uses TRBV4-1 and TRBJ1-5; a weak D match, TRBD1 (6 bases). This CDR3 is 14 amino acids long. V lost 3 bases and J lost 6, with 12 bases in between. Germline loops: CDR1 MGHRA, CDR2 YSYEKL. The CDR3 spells CASSQAGTIQPQHF. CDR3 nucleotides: TGCGCCAGCAGCCAGGCCGGGACAATTCAGCCCCAGCATTTT.

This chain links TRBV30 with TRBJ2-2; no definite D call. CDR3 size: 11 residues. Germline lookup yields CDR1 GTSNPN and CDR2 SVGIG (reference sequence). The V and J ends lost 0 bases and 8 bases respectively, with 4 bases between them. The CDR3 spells CAWSVLGELFF. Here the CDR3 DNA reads TGTGCCTGGAGTGTATTGGGGGAGCTGTTTTTT.